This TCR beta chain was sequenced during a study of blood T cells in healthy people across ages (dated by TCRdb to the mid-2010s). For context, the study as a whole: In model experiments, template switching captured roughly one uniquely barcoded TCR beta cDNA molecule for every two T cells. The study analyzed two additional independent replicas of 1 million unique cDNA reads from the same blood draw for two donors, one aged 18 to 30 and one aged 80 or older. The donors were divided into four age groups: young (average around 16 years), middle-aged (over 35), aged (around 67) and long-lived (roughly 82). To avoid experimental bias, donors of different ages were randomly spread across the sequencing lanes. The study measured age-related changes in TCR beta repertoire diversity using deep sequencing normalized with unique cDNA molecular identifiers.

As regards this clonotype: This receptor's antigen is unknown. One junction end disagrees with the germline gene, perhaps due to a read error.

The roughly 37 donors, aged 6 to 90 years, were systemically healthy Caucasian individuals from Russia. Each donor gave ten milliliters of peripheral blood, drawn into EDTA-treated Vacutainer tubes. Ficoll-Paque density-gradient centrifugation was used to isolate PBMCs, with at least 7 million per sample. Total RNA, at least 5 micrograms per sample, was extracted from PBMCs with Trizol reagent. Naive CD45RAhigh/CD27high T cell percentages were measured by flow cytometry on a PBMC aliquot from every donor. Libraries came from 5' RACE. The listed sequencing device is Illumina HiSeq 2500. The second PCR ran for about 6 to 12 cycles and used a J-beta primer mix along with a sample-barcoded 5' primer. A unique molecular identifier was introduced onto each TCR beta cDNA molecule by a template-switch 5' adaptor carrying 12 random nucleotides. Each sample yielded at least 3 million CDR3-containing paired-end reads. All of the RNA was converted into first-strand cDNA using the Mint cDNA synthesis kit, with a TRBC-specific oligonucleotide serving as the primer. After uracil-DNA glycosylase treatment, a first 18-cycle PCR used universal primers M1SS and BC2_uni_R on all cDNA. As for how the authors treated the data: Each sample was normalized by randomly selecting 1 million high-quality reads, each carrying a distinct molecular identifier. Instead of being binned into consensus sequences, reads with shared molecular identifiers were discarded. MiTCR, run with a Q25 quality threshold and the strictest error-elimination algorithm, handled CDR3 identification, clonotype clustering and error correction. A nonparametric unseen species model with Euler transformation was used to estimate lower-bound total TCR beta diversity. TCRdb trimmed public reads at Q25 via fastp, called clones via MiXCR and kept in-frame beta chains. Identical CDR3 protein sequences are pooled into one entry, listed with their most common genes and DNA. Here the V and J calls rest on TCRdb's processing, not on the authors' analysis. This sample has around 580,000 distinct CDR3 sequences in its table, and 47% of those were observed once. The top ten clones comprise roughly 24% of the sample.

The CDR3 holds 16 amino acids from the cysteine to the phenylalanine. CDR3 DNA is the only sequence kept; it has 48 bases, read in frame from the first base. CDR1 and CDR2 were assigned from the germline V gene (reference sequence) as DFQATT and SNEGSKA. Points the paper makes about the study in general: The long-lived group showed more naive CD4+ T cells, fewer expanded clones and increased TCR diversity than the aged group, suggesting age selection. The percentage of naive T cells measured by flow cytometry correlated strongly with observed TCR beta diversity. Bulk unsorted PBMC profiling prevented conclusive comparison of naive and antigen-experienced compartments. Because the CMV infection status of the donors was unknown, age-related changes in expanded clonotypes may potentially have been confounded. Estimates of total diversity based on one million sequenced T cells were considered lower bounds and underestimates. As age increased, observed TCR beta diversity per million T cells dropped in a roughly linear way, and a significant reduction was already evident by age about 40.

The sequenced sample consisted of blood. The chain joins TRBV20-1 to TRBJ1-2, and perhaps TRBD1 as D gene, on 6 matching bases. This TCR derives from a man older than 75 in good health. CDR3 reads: CSAGDHVGGSAYGYTF. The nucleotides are TGCAGTGCTGGAGATCATGTGGGGGGCAGCGCATATGGCTACACCTTC.